The rows below give T cell receptor beta chains drawn from one sample of a study of T cells after yellow fever vaccination. MiXCR was run by TCRdb on the 5' RACE reads, yielding one entry per CDR3 protein. The sample gives 250,000 to 300,000 distinct CDR3 sequences, about an eighth of which show up once; 0.5% to 0.6% is in the top ten. The specimen was CD4+ T cells sorted from PBMCs, collected 45 days after the yellow fever booster vaccination. The receptors here all came from a man aged 30 to 39 who received the YFV17D yellow fever vaccine. Both conserved end residues are trimmed from each CDR3. Some rows mark clone size as missing; the rest say once, few, many or name a class of expanded clone.

j_call | v_call | clone_size | cdr3_aa
TRBJ2-3 | TRBV12-3/TRBV12-4 | . | ASSLQGPRGTQY
TRBJ2-5 | TRBV12-3/TRBV12-4 | . | ASSQSVVETQY
TRBJ2-5 | TRBV10-2 | few | ASSAPTSGRGETQY
TRBJ1-1 | TRBV12-3/TRBV12-4 | few | ASDTSQGAHTEAF
TRBJ2-7 | TRBV10-3 | few | AISEDRVYEQY
TRBJ2-1 | TRBV18 | . | ASSLTDSALGLGNEQF
TRBJ2-7 | TRBV7-2 | . | ASSSRTGPSYEQY
TRBJ2-1 | TRBV20-1 | . | SARRPGGQQF
TRBJ2-1 | TRBV5-1 | . | ASSLDPVSGEQF
TRBJ2-2 | TRBV6-2/TRBV6-3 | . | ASSTALNTGELF
TRBJ2-3 | TRBV5-6 | . | ASSLAENTDTQY
TRBJ2-1 | TRBV7-3 | . | ASSSDRDNEQF
TRBJ2-5 | TRBV20-1 | few | SGFSHLQETQY
TRBJ2-1 | TRBV14 | . | DSSQLGDRAYNEQF
TRBJ2-4 | TRBV20-1 | . | SAATLGTKNIQY
TRBJ2-5 | TRBV4-2 | . | ASSQPLGGGIQETQY
TRBJ2-2 | TRBV7-6 | . | ASSSLNRAAGELF
TRBJ1-5 | TRBV5-1 | . | ASSTGASNQPQH
TRBJ1-1 | TRBV12-3/TRBV12-4 | few | ASILLPTGKIEAF
TRBJ1-5 | TRBV7-2 | . | ASSLLQGARQPQH
TRBJ2-5 | TRBV10-2 | few | ATRELETQY
TRBJ2-2 | TRBV27 | few | ASARLADTGELF
TRBJ2-7 | TRBV6-5 | . | ASSRGGTGGVNEQY